This paragraph covers one T cell receptor (beta chain) sequence. The antigen is unknown. This record belongs to a study of memory CD4+ T cells and cytomegalovirus serostatus. Whole-study context: This sample comes from healthy Belgian adults, 9 CMV seropositive, approximately 22 seronegative.

Profiling relied on immunoSEQ multiplex PCR, and the TCRdb table lists in-frame clones only, not all of them. The profile covers 56,000 or so clones, with 82% appearing a single time and around 0.38% taken by the ten largest. The sort gate was single viable CD3+CD4+CD8-CD45RO+ cells for memory CD4+ T cells. Donors' CMV status reflects serum IgG against pp150, pp28, p38, p52. Total CD4+ T cells were enriched by CD4 positive selection. The CDR3 is 12 amino acids. The germline V gene encodes CDR1 SQVTM and CDR2 ANQGSEA. Losses at the gene ends were 7 bases for V and 4 bases for J; bases not matched to a gene: 5. General observations from the study: Suggested: most of the CMV-linked TCR signature lies in CD4+ memory cells.

The TCR was taken from an adult in good health and CMV-seronegative. Sequencing used memory CD4+ T cells from blood. The rearrangement links TRBV29-1 to TRBJ1-1; the match to TRBD1 covers 8 bases. CDR3 sequence: CSAGTGVTEAFF. The CDR3 DNA is TGCAGCGCTGGGACAGGCGTCACTGAAGCTTTCTTT.